The rows below give T cell receptor beta chains drawn from one sample of a study of response to subunit inactivated influenza vaccine. MiXCR was run by TCRdb on the RT-PCR reads, yielding one entry per CDR3 protein. Of about 520,000 distinct CDR3 sequences detected, 25% appear once; the ten largest clones hold about 1.9%. The sample here was CD4+ T cells sorted from PBMCs, taken roughly 5 days after vaccination. These receptors all come from a man aged 50-60 years who received an inactivated influenza vaccine. Each CDR3 is given with its conserved first and last residue. Each record gives: D gene, V gene, J gene, clone size, CDR3 DNA, CDR3 protein. The D gene is left open where the match is weak. Only part of the rows carry a size: once, few, many, or a class if the clone is expanded.

TRBD1	TRBV29-1	TRBJ2-7	NA	TGCAGCGTCGGCGGACAGGGTCGAGGCGAGCAGTACTTC	CSVGGQGRGEQYF
NA	TRBV7-9	TRBJ1-1	few	TGTGCCAGCAGCCAGGAGGTAAGGTTGAACACTGAAGCTTTCTTT	CASSQEVRLNTEAFF
NA	TRBV29-1	TRBJ1-1	NA	TGCAGCGTTGCAGAGACCTCGGGAACTGAAGCTTTCTTT	CSVAETSGTEAFF
TRBD1	TRBV5-1	TRBJ1-5	few	TGCGCCAGCAGCTTGGACCAGGGGGGGACCAATCAGCCCCAGCATTTT	CASSLDQGGTNQPQHF
NA	TRBV3-1	TRBJ2-1	few	TGTGCCAGCAGCCAAGAGTCATGGACAACAGGCAATGAGCAGTTCTTC	CASSQESWTTGNEQFF
TRBD1	TRBV18	TRBJ2-1	NA	TGTGCCAGCCGTAAACCCGGGACAGTGGCTTTCAATGAGCAGTTCTTC	CASRKPGTVAFNEQFF
TRBD1	TRBV20-1	TRBJ2-7	few	TGCAGTGCTAGAGTCGGGACAGGGGACACCTACGAGCAGTACTTC	CSARVGTGDTYEQYF
NA	TRBV12-3/TRBV12-4	TRBJ2-7	few	TGTGCCAGCAGCCCTGGGACACTAGAATACGAGCAGTACTTC	CASSPGTLEYEQYF
NA	TRBV5-6	TRBJ2-2	NA	TGTGCCAGCAGCTTTGGTTTCACCGGGGAGCTGTTTTTT	CASSFGFTGELFF
NA	TRBV7-9	TRBJ1-1	few	TGTGCCAGCAGCCCCCTCAGGGAAGCTTTCTTT	CASSPLREAFF
TRBD2	TRBV5-1	TRBJ2-7	few	TGCGCCAGCAGCTTGGCCGGGGGGGAATCCTACGAGCAGTACTTC	CASSLAGGESYEQYF
TRBD1	TRBV9	TRBJ2-2	NA	TGTGCCAGCAGCTCGTCACAGGGGGCGAACACCGGGGAGCTGTTTTTT	CASSSSQGANTGELFF
TRBD1	TRBV5-6	TRBJ1-5	NA	TGTGCCAGCAGCGTGGGACAGCCCAATCAGCCCCAGCATTTT	CASSVGQPNQPQHF
TRBD1	TRBV12-3/TRBV12-4	TRBJ1-2	many	TGTGCCAGCAGCTCCAATAGGGACAGTTATGGCTACACCTTC	CASSSNRDSYGYTF
TRBD2	TRBV5-1	TRBJ2-1	few	TGCGCCAGCAGCACGGGACTAGGAGTTGAGCAGTTCTTC	CASSTGLGVEQFF
NA	TRBV11-2	TRBJ1-1	NA	TGTGCCAGCAGCTTCTTAGCGGGAAGGGCAGGGGATGGGTACACTGAAGCTTTCTTT	CASSFLAGRAGDGYTEAFF